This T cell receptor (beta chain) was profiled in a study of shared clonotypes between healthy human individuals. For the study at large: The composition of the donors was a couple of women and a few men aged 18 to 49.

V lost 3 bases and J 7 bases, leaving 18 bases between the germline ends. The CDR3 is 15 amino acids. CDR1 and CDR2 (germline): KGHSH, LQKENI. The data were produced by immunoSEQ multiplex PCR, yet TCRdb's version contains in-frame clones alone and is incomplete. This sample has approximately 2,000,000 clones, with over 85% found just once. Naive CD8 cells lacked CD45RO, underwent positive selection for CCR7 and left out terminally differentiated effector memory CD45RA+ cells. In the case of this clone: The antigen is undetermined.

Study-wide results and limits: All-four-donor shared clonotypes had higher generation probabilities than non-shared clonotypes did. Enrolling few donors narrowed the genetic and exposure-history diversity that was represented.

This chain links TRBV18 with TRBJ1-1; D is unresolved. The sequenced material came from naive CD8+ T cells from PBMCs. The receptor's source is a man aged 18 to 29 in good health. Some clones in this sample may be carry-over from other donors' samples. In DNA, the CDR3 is TGTGCCAGCTCACCCATCCCGCGGCAGGTCCTTGAAGCTTTCTTT. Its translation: CASSPIPRQVLEAFF.